What follows are 17 T cell receptor beta chains derived from one specimen sequenced in a study of tissue T cells after allogeneic stem cell transplantation. As for time point: mouse harvest day 7 after allogeneic transplant. Tail vein injection delivered 10^7 T-cell-depleted bone marrow cells and 10^6 splenic CD5+ T cells. Produced via immunoSEQ multiplex PCR; TCRdb's table is partial and in-frame only. The sample holds about 8,700 clones, roughly 44% seen once. Source material: skin. The receptors here all came from a female BALB/c mouse given C57BL/6 T cells with graft-versus-host disease after an allogeneic hematopoietic cell transplant.

This clone was counted a few times. Genes here carry mouse names. Read coverage stops 1 residue before the CDR3 terminus; the germline J gene supplies the remainder. This chain links TRBV16 with TRBJ1-1; D is unresolved. Deletions cut 3 bases from V and 5 bases from J, with 7 bases between. There are 12 residues in the CDR3. Germline-derived CDR1 and CDR2 are SGHSA and FRNQAP. CDR3 DNA, as far as it was read: TGTGCAAGCAGCTTCGCCAAAACAGAAGTCTTC. It specifies CASSFAKTEVF. The whole CDR3 protein reads CASSFAKTEVFF.

This clone was observed once. Mouse germline and gene names are used. The CDR3 spells CASSPPGVGGREQYF. The sequenced part of the CDR3 DNA is TGTGCCAGCAGCCCCCCCGGGGTGGGGGGGCGTGAACAGTAC. V is TRBV5 and J is TRBJ2-7; TRBD2 matches at 9 bases. The observed sequence ends 1 residue before the CDR3 terminus, with the missing tail filled in from the germline J gene. With V trimmed by 4 bases and J by 6 bases, 10 bases remained unmatched. This CDR3 comprises 15 residues. The germline V gene has CDR1 LGHNA and CDR2 YNLKQL (reference sequence).

This clone was picked up a small number of times. Genes and germline come from the mouse. The sample has other DNA sequences that encode this CDR3 too. The DNA read from the CDR3 is TGTGCCAGCAGCCGGGACAGCTATGAACAGTAC. As protein: CASSRDSYEQY. The complete CDR3 reads CASSRDSYEQYF. V and J are TRBV26 and TRBJ2-7, with 7 bases lining up with TRBD1. With the read ending 1 residue before the CDR3 end, the germline J gene is used to fill in that end. CDR3 size: 12 residues. After removal of 6 bases from V and 3 bases from J, the junction contained 2 bases not matched to a gene. Germline-derived CDR1 and CDR2 are KGHPV and FQNQEV (reference sequence).

With respect to this clone: Gene and germline names: mouse. The read terminates 1 residue before the CDR3 end, so the remaining end is supplied by the germline J gene. The chain combines TRBV29 with TRBJ1-1; TRBD1 matches at 7 bases. Germline CDR1 and CDR2: MSHET and SYDVDS. V lost 5 bases, J lost 1 base, and 4 bases stayed unmatched. The CDR3 is 14 amino acids. Incomplete CDR3 DNA: TGTGCTAGCAGTCCGGGGACAGTAAACACAGAAGTCTTC. Amino acids: CASSPGTVNTEVF. The entire CDR3 sequence reads CASSPGTVNTEVFF. Full variable domain (rest looked up from reference TRBV29 and TRBJ1-1): DMKVTQMPRYLIKRMGENVLLECGQDMSHETMYWYRQDPGLGLQLIYISYDVDSNSEGDIPKGYRVSRKKREHFSLILDSAKTNQTSVYFCASSPGTVNTEVFFGKGTRLTVV.

A remark on this clone: Mismatch with germline at one junction end may stem from a read error. The germline and genes are mouse ones. The sequence runs out 1 residue before the end of the CDR3; the remainder is reconstructed from the germline J gene. This sequence joins TRBV26 and TRBJ2-1; 9 nucleotides match TRBD1. The CDR3 spans 13 residues. The germline CDR1 and CDR2 sequences are KGHPV and FQNQEV (reference sequence). The sequenced part of the CDR3 DNA is TGTGCCGGCAGACGACAGGGGGGTGCTGAGCAGTTC. This codes for CAGRRQGGAEQF. The full-length CDR3 reads as CAGRRQGGAEQFF.

Concerning this clone: The listed genes are named as in mouse. The read gets to within 1 residue of the CDR3 end, and the germline J gene fills in the rest. The chain uses TRBV16 and TRBJ2-7; 8 bases are shared with TRBD2. Looked up from germline, CDR1 is SGHSA and CDR2 is FRNQAP. J was trimmed by 0 bases and V by 5 bases; bases with no gene match: 3. This CDR3 is 14 amino acids long. CDR3 protein: CASSRLGTSYEQYF. The DNA read from the CDR3 is TGTGCAAGCAGCCGACTGGGGACCTCCTATGAACAGTAC.

This clone was picked up a small number of times. The gene names here belong to mouse. The read ends 1 residue shy of where the CDR3 ends; the end is completed using the germline J gene. The chain recombines TRBV19 with TRBJ2-4; 7 bases align to TRBD2. The CDR3 is 14 residues long. Germline values: CDR1 FNHDT, CDR2 SITEND (reference sequence). V shed 4 bases and J 1 base; nucleotides not matched to a gene: 3. The CDR3 region is CASSPGTGQNTLYF. The sequenced part of the CDR3 DNA is TGTGCCAGCAGTCCCGGGACTGGTCAAAACACCTTGTAC. The whole variable domain, remainder taken from reference TRBV19 and TRBJ2-4, is GGIITQTPKFLIGQEGQKLTLKCQQNFNHDTMYWYRQDSGKGLRLIYYSITENDLQKGDLSEGYDASREKKSSFSLTVTSAQKNEMAVFLCASSPGTGQNTLYFGAGTRLSVL.

In this sample, this clone turned up a few times. Gene names and germline match the mouse. CDR3 DNA, as far as it was read: TGTGCCAGCAGTCTGCAGAACACAGAAGTCTTC. It encodes CASSLQNTEVF. The whole CDR3 protein reads CASSLQNTEVFF. The chain carries TRBV26 and TRBJ1-1; no clear D. The read halts 1 residue ahead of the CDR3 end, with the missing end drawn from the germline J gene. The CDR3 totals 12 residues. CDR1 and CDR2 from the germline V gene are KGHPV and FQNQEV (reference sequence). V lost 2 bases and J 0 bases, leaving 1 base between the germline ends.

By proportion, this clone is large (0.1 to 1%). Mouse germline and gene names are used. The DNA read from the CDR3 is TGTGCCAGCAGTCCGGGACAAAACACCGGGCAGCTCTAC. Translation gives CASSPGQNTGQLY. The full CDR3 sequence reads CASSPGQNTGQLYF. The V gene is TRBV26, the J gene TRBJ2-2; a possible D gene is TRBD1 (6 bases). The read terminates 1 residue ahead of where the CDR3 ends, so the germline J gene completes it. Per germline, CDR1 KGHPV and CDR2 FQNQEV (reference sequence). The CDR3 consists of 14 residues. Trimming shortened V by 4 bases and J by 1 base, and 7 bases separated the two germline ends.

This clone has only a few counts. The gene names here belong to mouse. From the germline J gene comes the end of the CDR3, since the read stops 1 residue before it. V usage is TRBV1 and J usage is TRBJ2-7; 8 nucleotides agree with TRBD1. This CDR3 is 14 amino acids long. The germline gives CDR1 NSQYPW, CDR2 LRSPGD (reference sequence). The V gene end was trimmed by 6 bases and the J gene end by 0 bases; junction bases not matched to a gene: 4. The CDR3 bases that were read are TGCACCTGCAGCGGACAGGGAGGCTCCTATGAACAGTAC. Translation gives CTCSGQGGSYEQY. The CDR3, in full, reads CTCSGQGGSYEQYF.

This clone has a handful of counts. Gene names are the mouse ones. With the read ending 1 residue before the CDR3 end, the germline J gene is used to fill in that end. The chain employs TRBV15 and TRBJ1-4; tentative D call: TRBD1 (6 bases). CDR1 and CDR2 from the germline V gene are SGHND and FRSKSL. Trimming shortened V by 5 bases and J by 3 bases, and 10 bases separated the two germline ends. The CDR3 sequence is 14 residues long. CDR3 DNA, as far as it was read: TGTGCCAGCAGTCCAGGGGAGGCCAACGAAAGATTATTT. Translation gives CASSPGEANERLF. The entire CDR3 is CASSPGEANERLFF. Full variable domain (outside the CDR3, taken from reference TRBV15 and TRBJ1-4): DAGVTQTPRHEVAEKGQTIILKCEPVSGHNDLFWYRQTKIQGLELLSYFRSKSLMEDGGAFKDRFKAEMLNSSFSTLKIQPTEPKDSAVYLCASSPGEANERLFFGHGTKLSVL.

To note about this clone: Gene names are mouse gene names. The read is 1 residue too short to cover the CDR3 end, so that end is filled in from the germline J gene. This chain links TRBV26 with TRBJ2-7; D unresolved. Trimming stripped 2 bases from V and 1 base from J, with 3 bases between. The CDR3 spans 12 residues. Germline values: CDR1 KGHPV, CDR2 FQNQEV (reference sequence). CDR3 DNA, as far as it was read: TGTGCCAGCAGTCTGGAATCCTATGAACAGTAC. This sequence encodes CASSLESYEQY. From start to end, the CDR3 is CASSLESYEQYF.

As regards this clone: Gene names refer to mouse genes. Sequencing ends 1 residue short of the CDR3 end; the germline J gene provides the rest. This chain joins TRBV26 and TRBJ2-5; the match to TRBD1 covers 8 bases. The CDR3 loop spans 13 amino acids. Germline-derived CDR1 and CDR2 are KGHPV and FQNQEV (reference sequence). The J segment lost 6 bases and the V segment lost 2 bases, leaving 1 base of the junction unmatched. The DNA read from the CDR3 is TGTGCCAGCAGTCTGGGGGACAGGGACACCCAGTAC. Its translation is CASSLGDRDTQY. In full, the CDR3 is CASSLGDRDTQYF.

There are a few counts of this clone. Gene labels here are mouse ones. CDR3 bases read: TGTGCCAGCGGTGGGGGACAATATAATTCGCCCCTCTAC. Its translation is CASGGGQYNSPLY. The complete CDR3 protein is CASGGGQYNSPLYF. This chain connects TRBV13-2 to TRBJ1-6, with D possibly TRBD1 on 6 matching bases. The read ends 1 residue shy of where the CDR3 ends; the end is completed using the germline J gene. TRBJ1-6 is an ORF, and what it does is uncertain. Germline V CDR1 and CDR2: NNHNN, SYGAGS (reference sequence). This CDR3 has 14 amino acids. Trimming pared 3 bases from V and 4 bases from J, leaving 8 bases between.

This clone came up a few times. Germline and genes here are mouse. The read falls 1 residue short of the CDR3 end, and the missing part is taken from the germline J gene. V is TRBV3 and J is TRBJ2-1; 9 nucleotides align to TRBD2. This CDR3 region has 14 residues. Losses at the gene ends were 6 bases for V and 6 bases for J; bases not matched to a gene: 6. Per germline, CDR1 SNHLY and CDR2 FYNGKV (reference sequence). The CDR3 DNA, read in part, is TGTGCCAGCAGTTGGGGGGGCGCTGGTGCTGAGCAGTTC. Its translation: CASSWGGAGAEQF. The CDR3 in full is CASSWGGAGAEQFF.

This clone was detected a few times. Here the gene names and germline are mouse. The sequenced fragment ends 1 residue before the CDR3 boundary, so the rest is inferred from the germline J gene. This rearrangement joins TRBV19 to TRBJ2-5, with 12 bases that match TRBD2. The CDR3 has 16 residues. The trim removed 1 base at V and 1 base at J, leaving 1 base unmatched. Germline loops: CDR1 FNHDT, CDR2 SITEND (reference sequence). CDR3 bases read: TGTGCCAGCAGTATAAGGGACTGGGGGGACCAAGACACCCAGTAC. This gives the protein CASSIRDWGDQDTQY. The whole CDR3 protein is CASSIRDWGDQDTQYF.

In the case of this clone: The gene names given are mouse names. The read comes to an end 1 residue before the CDR3 does, leaving the germline J gene to fill in the end. Different DNA sequences within this sample yield the same CDR3. V and J are TRBV26 and TRBJ2-2; D may match TRBD1 or TRBD2 (6 bases each). The CDR3 is 14 residues long. Germline values: CDR1 KGHPV, CDR2 FQNQEV (reference sequence). The V end was cut by 4 bases, the J end by 2 bases, with 8 bases between. The CDR3 protein is CASSPGANTGQLYF. The sequenced CDR3 bases are TGTGCCAGCAGTCCGGGGGCCAACACCGGGCAGCTCTAC.